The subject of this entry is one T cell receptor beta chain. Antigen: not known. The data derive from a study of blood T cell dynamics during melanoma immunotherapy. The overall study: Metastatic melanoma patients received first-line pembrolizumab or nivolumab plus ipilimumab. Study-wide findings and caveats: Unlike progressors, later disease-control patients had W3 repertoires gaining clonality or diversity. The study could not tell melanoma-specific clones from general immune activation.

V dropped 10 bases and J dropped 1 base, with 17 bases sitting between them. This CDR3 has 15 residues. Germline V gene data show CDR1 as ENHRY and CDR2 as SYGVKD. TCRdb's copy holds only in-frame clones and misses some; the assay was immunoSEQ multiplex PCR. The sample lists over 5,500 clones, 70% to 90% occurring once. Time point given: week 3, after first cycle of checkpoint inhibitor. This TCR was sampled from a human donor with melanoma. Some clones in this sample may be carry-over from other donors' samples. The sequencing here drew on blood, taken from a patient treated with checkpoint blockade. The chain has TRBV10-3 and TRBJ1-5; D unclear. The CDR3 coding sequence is TGTGCCACCGCTTTGGAGATTGGGAGCAATCAGCCCCAGCATTTT. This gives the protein CATALEIGSNQPQHF.